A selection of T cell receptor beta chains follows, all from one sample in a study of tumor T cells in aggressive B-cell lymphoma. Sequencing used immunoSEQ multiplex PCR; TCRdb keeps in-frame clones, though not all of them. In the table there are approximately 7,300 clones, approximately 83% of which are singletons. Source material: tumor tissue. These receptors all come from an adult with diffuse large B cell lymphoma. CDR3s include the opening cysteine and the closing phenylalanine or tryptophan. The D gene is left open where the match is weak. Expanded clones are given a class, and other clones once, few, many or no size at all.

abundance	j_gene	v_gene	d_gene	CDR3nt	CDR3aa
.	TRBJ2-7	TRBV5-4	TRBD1	TGTGCCAGCAGCTTCGGGACAGTCTCTTACGAGCAGTACTTC	CASSFGTVSYEQYF
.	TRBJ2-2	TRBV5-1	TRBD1	TGCGCCAGCAGCCTACAGGGGTACGACACCGGGGAGCTGTTTTTT	CASSLQGYDTGELFF
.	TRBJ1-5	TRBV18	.	TGTGCCAGCTCAAAACGCCTACGAAGCAATCAGCCCCAGCATTTT	CASSKRLRSNQPQHF
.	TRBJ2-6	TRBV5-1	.	TGCGCCAGCAGCTTGGGGGCAGGGCCCTCTGGGGCCAACGTCCTGACTTTC	CASSLGAGPSGANVLTF
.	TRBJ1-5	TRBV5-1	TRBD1	TGCGCCAGCAGCTTGGGGACAGGGGGCAATCAGCCCCAGCATTTT	CASSLGTGGNQPQHF
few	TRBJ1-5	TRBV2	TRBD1	TGTGCCAGCAGTGCCGGGACAGGGATATACAAGCCCCAGCATTTT	CASSAGTGIYKPQHF
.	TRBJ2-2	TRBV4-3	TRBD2	TGCGCCAGCAGCTTGGGACTAGCGAGGAACACCGGGGAGCTGTTTTTT	CASSLGLARNTGELFF
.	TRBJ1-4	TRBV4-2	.	TGTGCCAGCAGCCAAGATCCAGGACAGCCTAATGAAAAACTGTTTTTT	CASSQDPGQPNEKLFF
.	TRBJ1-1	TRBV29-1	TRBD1	TGCAGCGTTGGTTGGAGGGGGCAAGCGAACACTGAAGCTTTCTTT	CSVGWRGQANTEAFF
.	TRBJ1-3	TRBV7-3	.	TGTGCCAGCAGCTTGACTGGGGGCAACTCTGGAAACACCATATATTTT	CASSLTGGNSGNTIYF